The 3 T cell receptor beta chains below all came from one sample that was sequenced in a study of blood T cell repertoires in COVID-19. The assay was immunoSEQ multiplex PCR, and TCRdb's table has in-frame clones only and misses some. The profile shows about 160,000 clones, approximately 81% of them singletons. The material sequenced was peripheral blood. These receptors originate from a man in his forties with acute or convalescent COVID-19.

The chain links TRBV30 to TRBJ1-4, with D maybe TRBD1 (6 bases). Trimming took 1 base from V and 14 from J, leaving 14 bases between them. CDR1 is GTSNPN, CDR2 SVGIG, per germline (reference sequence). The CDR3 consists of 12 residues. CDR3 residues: CAWSARTEVLFF. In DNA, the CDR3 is TGTGCCTGGAGTGCAAGGACAGAGGTCCTGTTTTTT. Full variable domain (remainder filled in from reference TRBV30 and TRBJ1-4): SQTIHQWPATLVQPVGSPLSLECTVEGTSNPNLYWYRQAAGRGLQLLFYSVGIGQISSEVPQNLSASRPQDRQFILSSKKLLLSDSGFYLCAWSARTEVLFFGSGTQLSVL.

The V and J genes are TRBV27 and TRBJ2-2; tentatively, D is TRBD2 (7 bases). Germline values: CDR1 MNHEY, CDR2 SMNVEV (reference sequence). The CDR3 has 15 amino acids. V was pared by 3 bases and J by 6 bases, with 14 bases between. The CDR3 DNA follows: TGTGCCAGCAGTTTGGGGGGGCGCATCCCCGGGGAGCTGTTTTTT. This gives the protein CASSLGGRIPGELFF.

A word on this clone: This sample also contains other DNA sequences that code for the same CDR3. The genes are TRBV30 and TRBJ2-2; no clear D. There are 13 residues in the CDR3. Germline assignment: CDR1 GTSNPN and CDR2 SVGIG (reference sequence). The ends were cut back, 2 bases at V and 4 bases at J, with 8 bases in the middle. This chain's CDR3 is CAWSIRSTGELFF. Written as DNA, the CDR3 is TGTGCCTGGAGTATCAGGTCCACCGGGGAGCTGTTTTTT.